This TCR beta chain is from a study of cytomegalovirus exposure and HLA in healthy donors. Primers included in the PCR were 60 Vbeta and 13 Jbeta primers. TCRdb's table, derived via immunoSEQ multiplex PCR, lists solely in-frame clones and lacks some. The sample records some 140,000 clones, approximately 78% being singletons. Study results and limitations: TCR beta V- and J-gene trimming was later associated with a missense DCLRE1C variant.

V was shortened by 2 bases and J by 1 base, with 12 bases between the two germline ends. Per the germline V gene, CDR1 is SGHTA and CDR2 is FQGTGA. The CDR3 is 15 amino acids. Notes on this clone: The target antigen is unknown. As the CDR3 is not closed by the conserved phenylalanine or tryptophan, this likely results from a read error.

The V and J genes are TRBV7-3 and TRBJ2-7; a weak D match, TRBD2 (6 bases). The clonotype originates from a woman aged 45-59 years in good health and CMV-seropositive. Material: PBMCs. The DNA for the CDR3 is TGTGCCAGCAGCTTAGGGGCGGCGGGGTCCTACGAGCAGTACCTC. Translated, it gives CASSLGAAGSYEQYL.